This T cell receptor beta chain was recorded in a study of shared clonotypes between healthy human individuals. Per the germline V gene, CDR1 is SGHRS and CDR2 is YFSETQ. The V gene lost 2 bases and the J gene lost 5 bases, with 22 bases spanning the gap. CDR3 size: 17 residues. Only CD45RO-negative cells positively selected for CCR7 counted as naive CD8 cells, so terminally differentiated effector memory CD45RA+ cells were excluded. Of note for this clone: The antigen remains undetermined.

Per the authors' pipeline: Quality scores were absent from the junction-only immunoSEQ sequences, so filtering differed. Assay used: immunoSEQ multiplex PCR; TCRdb lists only in-frame clones, some missing. Clone size and V and J calls were adopted from that table, with D and trimming inferred from the DNA. Of some 2 million clones listed, about 95% are singletons. Points from the study as a whole: Clonotypes shared by all four donors outscored non-shared clonotypes in generation probability. Few donors restricted represented genetic and exposure-history diversity.

The sequence derives from a man aged 18 to 29 in good health. The chain recombines TRBV5-1 with TRBJ2-5; no reliable D call. The sequencing input was naive CD8+ T cells sorted from blood. This chain's CDR3 is CASSFSGPGTFGETQYF. The CDR3 DNA sequence: TGCGCCAGCAGCTTTTCAGGTCCCGGTACATTCGGGGAGACCCAGTACTTC.